This record covers a single T cell receptor beta chain. Its antigen is as yet unknown. CDR3 size: 15 residues. The ends lost 3 bases at V and 2 bases at J; junction bases unmatched: 4. The sample originates from a study of blood T cells in healthy people across ages. PCR was performed a second time for about 6 to 12 cycles using a sample-barcoded 5' primer and a J-beta primer mix. Per sample, CDR3-containing paired-end reads numbered at least 3 million. TCRdb fed the 5' RACE reads into MiXCR, producing one record per CDR3 protein. The sample has 800,000 to 950,000 distinct CDR3 sequences; roughly 28% are singletons. Notes on the study in general: With age, beta diversity per million T cells declined roughly linearly, significantly by 40.

Another study also made use of these data, one on T cells of mothers and their children.

The material sequenced was blood. This receptor was taken from a middle-aged woman in good health. The chain joins TRBV12-3 or TRBV12-4 to TRBJ2-3; 8 positions agree with TRBD2. The CDR3 region is CASSFRGGPTDTQYF. The CDR3 DNA follows: TGTGCCAGCAGTTTCCGCGGGGGGCCCACAGATACGCAGTATTTT.